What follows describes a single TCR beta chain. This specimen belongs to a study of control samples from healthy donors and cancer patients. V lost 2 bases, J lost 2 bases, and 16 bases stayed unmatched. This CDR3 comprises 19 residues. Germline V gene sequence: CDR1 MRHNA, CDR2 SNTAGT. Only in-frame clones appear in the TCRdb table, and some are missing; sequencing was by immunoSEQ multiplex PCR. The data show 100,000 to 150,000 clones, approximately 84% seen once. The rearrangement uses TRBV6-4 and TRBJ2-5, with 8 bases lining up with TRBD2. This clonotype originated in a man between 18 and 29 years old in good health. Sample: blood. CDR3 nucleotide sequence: TGTGCCAGCAGTGACGTTAAGGGTACTAGCGGAAAAATTCAAGAGACCCAGTACTTC. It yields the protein CASSDVKGTSGKIQETQYF.